These T cell receptor beta chains were read from a single sample in a study of cytomegalovirus exposure and HLA in healthy donors. The repertoire was sequenced with immunoSEQ multiplex PCR; TCRdb's copy has only in-frame clones and lacks some. Here the sample spans 90,000 to 100,000 clones, roughly 63% being singletons. Material: PBMCs. These TCRs come from a man aged 50-59 years in good health and CMV-seronegative. The CDR3 runs from the conserved cysteine through the conserved F or W. D genes are given only for firm matches. Expanded clones are given a class, and other clones once, few, many or no size at all.

v_gene	d_gene	abundance	j_gene	CDR3aa	CDR3nt
TRBV19	-	-	TRBJ2-2	CASSIDRGNTGELFF	TGTGCCAGTAGTATAGATCGGGGAAACACCGGGGAGCTGTTTTTT
TRBV7-2	TRBD1	-	TRBJ1-1	CASSLSTGWQNTEAFF	TGTGCCAGCAGCCTTTCGACAGGGTGGCAGAACACTGAAGCTTTCTTT
TRBV7-2	TRBD2	-	TRBJ2-3	CAGGNTDTQYF	TGTGCGGGAGGGAACACAGATACGCAGTATTTT
TRBV7-9	TRBD1	once	TRBJ1-4	CASSLMGQYEKLFF	TGTGCCAGCAGCTTAATGGGACAGTATGAAAAACTGTTTTTT
TRBV9	-	few	TRBJ1-1	CASRSGVGEAFF	TGTGCCAGCAGGTCAGGGGTTGGTGAAGCTTTCTTT
TRBV19	-	-	TRBJ2-5	CASSIGVSLAHQETQYF	TGTGCCAGTAGTATTGGTGTGTCACTAGCCCACCAAGAGACCCAGTACTTC
TRBV6-5	-	-	TRBJ1-5	CASRVGQFNQPQHF	TGTGCCAGCAGGGTCGGACAGTTCAATCAGCCCCAGCATTTT
TRBV7-9	-	-	TRBJ1-5	CASSAFYQGAGNQPQHF	TGTGCCAGCAGCGCATTTTATCAAGGCGCGGGGAATCAGCCCCAGCATTTT
TRBV2	TRBD1	few	TRBJ2-1	CASKGTAYNEQFF	TGTGCCAGCAAGGGGACAGCCTACAATGAGCAGTTCTTC
TRBV6-6	-	few	TRBJ2-4	CASSSHEIAKNIQYF	TGTGCCAGCAGTTCCCATGAGATAGCCAAAAACATTCAGTACTTC
TRBV9	-	-	TRBJ1-1	CASSVVTVLGNEAFF	TGTGCCAGCAGCGTAGTGACGGTTCTGGGCAATGAAGCTTTCTTT
TRBV30	TRBD2	-	TRBJ2-5	CAWSLGASAGGETQYF	TGTGCCTGGAGTCTAGGGGCTAGCGCGGGAGGGGAGACCCAGTACTTC
TRBV7-9	-	many	TRBJ1-1	CASSLGQAGNTEAFF	TGTGCCAGCAGCTTAGGGCAGGCTGGGAACACTGAAGCTTTCTTT
TRBV2	TRBD1	once	TRBJ1-1	CATLPGQAMSTEAFF	TGTGCCACCCTCCCGGGACAGGCGATGAGCACTGAAGCTTTCTTT
TRBV7-9	-	-	TRBJ2-5	CASSLLQGRETQYF	TGTGCCAGCAGCTTACTTCAGGGCCGGGAGACCCAGTACTTC
TRBV6-1	TRBD1	-	TRBJ1-2	CASRAGGYYGYTF	TGTGCCAGCAGGGCAGGGGGCTACTATGGCTACACCTTC
TRBV15	-	-	TRBJ1-2	CATSRDSGETF	TGTGCCACCAGCAGAGATAGTGGGGAGACCTTC
TRBV6-6	-	-	TRBJ2-7	CASGRGHASYEQYF	TGTGCCAGCGGACGGGGACATGCATCCTACGAGCAGTACTTC
TRBV28	-	-	TRBJ1-2	CASSNRVQGYTF	TGTGCCAGCAGTAACAGGGTCCAAGGCTACACCTTC
TRBV10-3	-	-	TRBJ1-2	CAIRAGENYGYTF	TGTGCCATCAGGGCCGGAGAGAACTATGGCTACACCTTC
TRBV9	-	-	TRBJ2-3	CASSVGVGATTDTQYF	TGTGCCAGCAGCGTAGGGGTAGGAGCAACTACAGATACGCAGTATTTT
TRBV6-4	-	-	TRBJ1-1	CASSDSAGKNTEAFF	TGTGCCAGCAGTGACTCAGCAGGGAAGAACACTGAAGCTTTCTTT
TRBV28	TRBD1	-	TRBJ1-4	CASSPRTGTATNEKLFF	TGTGCCAGCAGTCCGCGGACAGGGACCGCAACTAATGAAAAACTGTTTTTT
TRBV29-1	TRBD1	once	TRBJ1-2	CSARQGPNYGYTF	TGCAGCGCTCGACAGGGACCAAACTATGGCTACACCTTC
TRBV15	-	few	TRBJ2-5	CATSRDRSGRRTQYF	TGTGCCACCAGCAGAGATCGCAGCGGCAGGCGAACCCAGTACTTC
TRBV29-1	-	many	TRBJ1-1	CSAGGTEAFF	TGCAGCGCGGGGGGCACTGAAGCTTTCTTT
TRBV18	TRBD1	-	TRBJ1-4	CASSPDRGYEKLFF	TGTGCCAGCTCACCGGACAGGGGGTATGAAAAACTGTTTTTT
TRBV6-1	TRBD1	-	TRBJ1-2	CASSGNRGRNYGYTF	TGTGCCAGCAGTGGTAACAGGGGAAGGAACTATGGCTACACCTTC
TRBV5-1	-	-	TRBJ2-1	CASSPFPSAAYNEQFF	TGCGCCAGCAGCCCCTTCCCCAGCGCCGCCTACAATGAGCAGTTCTTC
TRBV29-1	-	-	TRBJ1-2	CSAERQASNGYTF	TGCAGCGCAGAAAGACAGGCTTCGAATGGCTACACCTTC
TRBV7-8	-	-	TRBJ2-3	CASSFGGSLDTQYF	TGTGCCAGCAGCTTCGGCGGGTCCCTAGATACGCAGTATTTT
TRBV28	TRBD2	-	TRBJ2-7	CASSLREKRGGQYF	TGTGCCAGCAGTTTGCGCGAAAAGCGGGGCGGGCAGTACTTC
TRBV5-6	TRBD1	few	TRBJ1-2	CASSLPYRDSNYGYTF	TGTGCCAGCAGCTTGCCCTACCGGGACAGCAACTATGGCTACACCTTC
TRBV5-4	-	-	TRBJ1-2	CASSLGGVIYGYTF	TGTGCCAGCAGCTTGGGGGGGGTTATCTATGGCTACACCTTC
TRBV4-2	TRBD2	-	TRBJ2-7	CASSQVTGTRASYEQYF	TGTGCCAGCAGCCAAGTAACCGGGACTAGGGCCTCCTACGAGCAGTACTTC
TRBV7-9	TRBD1	-	TRBJ1-4	CASSPTTGADEKLFF	TGTGCCAGCAGCCCCACGACAGGGGCCGATGAAAAACTGTTTTTT
TRBV28	TRBD1	-	TRBJ1-6	CASSIRDRGYSPLHF	TGTGCCAGCAGTATCCGGGACAGGGGTTATTCACCCCTCCACTTT
TRBV18	-	once	TRBJ1-1	CASSPLLSTEAFF	TGTGCCAGCTCACCACTTCTTAGTACTGAAGCTTTCTTT
TRBV14	-	-	TRBJ2-7	CASSQDPQQDSYEQYF	TGTGCCAGCAGCCAAGACCCTCAGCAGGACTCCTACGAGCAGTACTTC